This TCR beta chain was identified during a study of T cells in Graves' hyperthyroidism and ophthalmopathy. Findings and limits, study-wide: Prediction of ophthalmopathy progression came a median roughly 6.6 months pre-onset.

The CDR3 regions of TCR beta were amplified from RNA transcripts. The TCR CDR3 was amplified in a first-round RT-PCR using the HTBI primer set. TCRdb ran MiXCR on the multiplex PCR reads and lists one entry per CDR3 protein. The sample contains around 250,000 distinct CDR3 sequences, 16% of which appear only once. The CDR3 has 13 residues. The V end lost 5 bases, the J end lost 4 bases, and 11 bases lay between the germline ends. About this clonotype: Its antigen is not identified.

Sequences were obtained from blood. This clonotype originated in a woman younger than 30 with Graves' ophthalmopathy. The chain carries TRBV12-3 or TRBV12-4 and TRBJ1-2, with D perhaps TRBD1 (5 bases). CDR3 in DNA: TGTGCCAGCAGTAGGGACGGATTCTATGGCTACACCTTC. Residues: CASSRDGFYGYTF.